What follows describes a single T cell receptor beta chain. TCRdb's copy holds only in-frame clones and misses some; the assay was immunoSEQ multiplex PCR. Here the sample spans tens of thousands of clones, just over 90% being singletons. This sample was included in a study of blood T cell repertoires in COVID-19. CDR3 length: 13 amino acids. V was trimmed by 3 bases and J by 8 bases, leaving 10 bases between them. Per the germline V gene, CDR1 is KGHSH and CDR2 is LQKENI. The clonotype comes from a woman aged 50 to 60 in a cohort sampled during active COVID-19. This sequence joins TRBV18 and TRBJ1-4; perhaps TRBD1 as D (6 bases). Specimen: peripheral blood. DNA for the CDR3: TGTGCCAGCTCACCGCGACAGGAAGAAAAACTGTTTTTT. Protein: CASSPRQEEKLFF.